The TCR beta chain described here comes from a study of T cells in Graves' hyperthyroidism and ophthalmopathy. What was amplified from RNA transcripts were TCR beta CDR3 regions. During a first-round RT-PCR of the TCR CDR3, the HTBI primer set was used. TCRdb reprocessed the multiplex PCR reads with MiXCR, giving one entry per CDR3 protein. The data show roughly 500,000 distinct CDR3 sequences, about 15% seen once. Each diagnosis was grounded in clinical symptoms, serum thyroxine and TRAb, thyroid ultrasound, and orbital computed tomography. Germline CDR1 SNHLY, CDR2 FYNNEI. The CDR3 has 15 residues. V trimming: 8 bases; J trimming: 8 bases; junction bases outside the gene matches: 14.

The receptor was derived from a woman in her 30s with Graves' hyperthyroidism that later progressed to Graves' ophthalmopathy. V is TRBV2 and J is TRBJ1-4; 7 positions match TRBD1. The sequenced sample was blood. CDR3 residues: CASGSGTVNREKLFF. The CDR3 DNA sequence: TGTGCCAGCGGCTCCGGGACAGTCAATAGGGAAAAACTGTTTTTT.